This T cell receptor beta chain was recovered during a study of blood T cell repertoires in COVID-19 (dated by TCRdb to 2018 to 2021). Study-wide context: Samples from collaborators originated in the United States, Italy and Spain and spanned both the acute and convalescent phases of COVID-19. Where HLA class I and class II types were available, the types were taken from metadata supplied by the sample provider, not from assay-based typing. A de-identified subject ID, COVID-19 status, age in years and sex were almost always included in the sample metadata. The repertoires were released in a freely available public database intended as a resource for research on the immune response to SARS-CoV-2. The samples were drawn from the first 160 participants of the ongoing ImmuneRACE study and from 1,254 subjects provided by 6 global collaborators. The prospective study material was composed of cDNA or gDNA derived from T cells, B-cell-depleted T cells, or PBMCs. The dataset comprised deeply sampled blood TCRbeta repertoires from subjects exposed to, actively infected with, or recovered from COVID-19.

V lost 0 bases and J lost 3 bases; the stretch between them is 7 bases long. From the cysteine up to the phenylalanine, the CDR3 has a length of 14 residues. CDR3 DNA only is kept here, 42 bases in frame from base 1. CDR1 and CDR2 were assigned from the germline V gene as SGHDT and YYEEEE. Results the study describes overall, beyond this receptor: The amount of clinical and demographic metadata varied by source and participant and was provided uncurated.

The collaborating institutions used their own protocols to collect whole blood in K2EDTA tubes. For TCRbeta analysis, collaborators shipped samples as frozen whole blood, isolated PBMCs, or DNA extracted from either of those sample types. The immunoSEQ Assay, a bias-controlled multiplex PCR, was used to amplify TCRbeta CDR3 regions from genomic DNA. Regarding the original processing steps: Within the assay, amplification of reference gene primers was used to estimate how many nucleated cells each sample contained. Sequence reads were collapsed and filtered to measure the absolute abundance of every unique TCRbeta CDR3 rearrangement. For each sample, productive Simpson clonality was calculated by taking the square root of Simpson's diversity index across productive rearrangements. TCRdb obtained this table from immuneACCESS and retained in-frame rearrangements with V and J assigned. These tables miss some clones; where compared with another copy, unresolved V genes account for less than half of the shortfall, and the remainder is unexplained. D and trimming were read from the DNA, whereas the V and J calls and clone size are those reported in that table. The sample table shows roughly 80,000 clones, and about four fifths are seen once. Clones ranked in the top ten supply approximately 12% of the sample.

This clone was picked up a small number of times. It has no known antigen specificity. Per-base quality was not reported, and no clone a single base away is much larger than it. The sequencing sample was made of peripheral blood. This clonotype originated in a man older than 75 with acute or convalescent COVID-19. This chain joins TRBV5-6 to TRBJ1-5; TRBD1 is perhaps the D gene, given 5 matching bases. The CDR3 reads CASSLGTNNQPQHF. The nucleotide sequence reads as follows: TGTGCCAGCAGCTTGGGGACAAACAATCAGCCCCAGCATTTT.